One sample yielded the 8 T cell receptor beta chains listed below, sequenced in a study of shared clonotypes between healthy human individuals. Measured with immunoSEQ multiplex PCR; TCRdb has only the in-frame clones, and not every one. The data contain approximately 480,000 clones, roughly 85% of them singletons. The sequencing sample was made of PBMCs. All receptors derive from a woman aged 40 to 50 in good health. Some clones in this sample may be carry-over from other donors' samples.

The CDR3, as DNA: TGTGCCTTAAGTAGCGGGAACACAGATACGCAGTATTTT. As protein: CALSSGNTDTQYF. The V call is TRBV30, the J call TRBJ2-3; TRBD2 aligns across 8 bases. Germline loops: CDR1 GTSNPN, CDR2 SVGIG (reference sequence). This CDR3 has 13 amino acids. Losses at the gene ends were 7 bases for V and 2 bases for J; bases not matched to a gene: 5.

This sequence joins TRBV4-2 and TRBJ1-3; D remains unclear. Germline V CDR1 and CDR2: LGHNA, YNFKEQ. With 4 bases removed from V and 0 bases from J, the gap between germline ends came to 7 bases. This CDR3 has 14 residues. The CDR3 nucleotides read TGTGCCAGCAGCCCTGAGGTCTCTGGAAACACCATATATTTT. This gives the protein CASSPEVSGNTIYF.

The chain employs TRBV14 and TRBJ1-1, with 7 bases fitting TRBD1. Germline CDR1 SGHDN, CDR2 FVKESK. The CDR3 extends over 14 amino acids. The J segment lost 4 bases and the V segment lost 3 bases, leaving 5 bases of the junction unmatched. DNA for the CDR3: TGTGCCAGCAGCCAGTACAGGGGCGGCACTGAAGCTTTCTTT. Translated, it gives CASSQYRGGTEAFF.

This clone has a handful of counts. This chain links TRBV7-2 with TRBJ2-7; D gene uncertain. This CDR3 is 15 amino acids long. The V and J ends lost 3 bases and 2 bases respectively, with 14 bases between them. Germline-derived CDR1 and CDR2 are SGHTA and FQGNSA. In nucleotides, the CDR3 is TGTGCCAGCAGCTTGTTCCAGCGCCCCACCTACGAGCAGTACTTC. It translates to CASSLFQRPTYEQYF.

V and J are TRBV5-1 and TRBJ1-1, with 7 bases identical to TRBD1. The ends lost 0 bases at V and 10 bases at J; junction bases unmatched: 9. Germline-derived CDR1 and CDR2 are SGHRS and YFSETQ. This CDR3 spans 14 amino acids. CDR3 in DNA: TGCGCCAGCAGCTTGGACAGGGGAGAAGGGGCAGCTTTCTTT. As protein: CASSLDRGEGAAFF.

V and J are TRBV6-6 and TRBJ1-1, with a possible D match to TRBD1 (5 bases). The CDR3 has 15 amino acids. Per the germline V gene, CDR1 is MNHNY and CDR2 is SVGAGI (reference sequence). V was pared by 5 bases and J by 4 bases, with 17 bases between. CDR3 protein: CASSAQPRASTEAFF. The CDR3 region has the DNA TGTGCCAGCAGTGCCCAGCCCAGGGCCAGCACTGAAGCTTTCTTT.

The rearrangement uses TRBV13 and TRBJ2-1, with D possibly TRBD2 on 5 matching bases. Germline CDR1 PRHDT, CDR2 FYEKMQ (reference sequence). Trimming took 5 bases from V and 9 from J, leaving 17 bases between them. This CDR3 comprises 14 residues. The DNA of the CDR3 is TGTGCCAGCAGCCGTGTGGGCCTAGCCGGTGAGCAGTTCTTC. Protein product: CASSRVGLAGEQFF.

The chain recombines TRBV2 with TRBJ1-2; 8 nucleotides line up with TRBD1. CDR1 and CDR2 from the germline V gene are SNHLY and FYNNEI. This CDR3 region has 15 residues. The J segment lost 7 bases and the V segment lost 2 bases, leaving 9 bases of the junction unmatched. CDR3 residues: CASSEWAGGTVGYTF. The DNA for the CDR3 is TGTGCCAGCAGTGAATGGGCAGGGGGCACGGTTGGCTACACCTTC.